The TCR beta chain under discussion was sequenced for a study of blood T cell repertoires in COVID-19. Sequencing used immunoSEQ multiplex PCR; TCRdb keeps in-frame clones, though not all of them. The sample consists of about 140,000 clones, 81% of them appearing once. J lost 11 bases, V lost 5 bases, and 5 bases had no gene match. The germline V gene encodes CDR1 SGHRS and CDR2 YFSETQ. The CDR3 extends over 11 amino acids. The sample holds a few counts of this clone. This TCR derives from a human donor in a cohort sampled during active COVID-19. This chain joins TRBV5-1 and TRBJ2-3; 7 nucleotides align to TRBD1. Input material: peripheral blood. CDR3 in DNA: TGCGCCAGCAGACAGGGGTCTAGGCAGTATTTT. Translation gives CASRQGSRQYF.